The 29 T cell receptor beta chains given below trace back to one sample, sequenced in a study of T cells after posttransplantation cyclophosphamide (dated by TCRdb to the mid-2010s). This specimen's treatment or condition label, per the study, means: high-dose cyclophosphamide on days +3 and +4 as single-agent GVHD prophylaxis. For conditioning, the PTCy patients got busulfan and fludarabine, then a related or unrelated marrow graft, followed by cyclophosphamide on days +3 and +4. Library method: the immunoSEQ multiplex PCR assay. The source is immuneACCESS, and TCRdb retained only in-frame sequences with V and J called. Part of the clones is not carried over; for the studies checked, unresolved V genes explain less than half of this, and the remainder is unexplained. The sample table shows 4,300 or so clones, and around 80% are seen once. In total, the top ten clones hold about 35% of the sample.

The starting material was PBMCs, obtained after allogeneic stem cell transplant with posttransplant cyclophosphamide. These receptors were obtained from a male patient aged 35-50 years who received an allogeneic stem cell transplant from a related donor, was CMV-positive, and had acute and chronic GVHD. Because of the transplant, the T cells may be the graft donor's rather than the patient's own.

This clone is medium-sized (0.01 to 0.1%) in the sample. The chain has TRBV19 and TRBJ1-2; 7 nucleotides match TRBD1. Losses at the gene ends were 1 base for V and 2 bases for J; bases not matched to a gene: 4. The CDR3 covers 15 residues. The germline gives CDR1 LNHDA, CDR2 SQIVND (reference sequence). CDR3 in amino acids: CASSIGQGVNYGYTF. CDR3 nucleotides: TGTGCCAGTAGTATAGGACAGGGAGTAAACTATGGCTACACCTTC.

The V call is TRBV27, the J call TRBJ1-5; the match to TRBD1 covers 8 bases. V lost 6 bases and J lost 1; bases outside the gene matches: 2. The CDR3 runs 14 residues. CDR1 MNHEY and CDR2 SMNVEV come from the germline V gene (reference sequence). The CDR3 protein is CASSHRGSNQPQHF. The CDR3 nucleotides are TGTGCCAGCAGCCACAGGGGGAGCAATCAGCCCCAGCATTTT.

The V and J genes are TRBV19 and TRBJ2-7, with D perhaps matching TRBD1 (5 bases). V lost 5 bases to trimming and J lost 3 bases, with 5 bases between them. The length of the CDR3 is 11 residues. Germline V lookup: CDR1 LNHDA, CDR2 SQIVND (reference sequence). The CDR3 nucleotides read TGTGCCAGTAGTGACAGCTACGAGCAGTACTTC. This encodes CASSDSYEQYF.

Regarding this clone: This sample includes further DNA sequences coding for the same CDR3. The chain is built from TRBV29-1 and TRBJ1-5, with 10 nucleotides matching TRBD1. CDR1 and CDR2 from the germline V gene are SQVTM and ANQGSEA. The length of the CDR3 is 14 residues. V was pared by 6 bases and J by 4 bases, with 6 bases of the junction left unmatched. CDR3 region: CSVLTGGGNQPQHF. The CDR3 DNA reads as TGCAGCGTCCTGACAGGGGGCGGGAATCAGCCCCAGCATTTT. Using reference TRBV29-1 and TRBJ1-5 for the parts outside the CDR3, the full variable domain is SAVISQKPSRDICQRGTSLTIQCQVDSQVTMMFWYRQQPGQSLTLIATANQGSEATYESGFVIDKFPISRPNLTFSTLTVSNMSPEDSSIYLCSVLTGGGNQPQHFGDGTRLSIL.

CDR3 nucleotides: TGTGCCAGCTCACCCGGGGATTTGACAGGGAGCTATGGCTACACCTTC. Protein: CASSPGDLTGSYGYTF. This chain connects TRBV18 to TRBJ1-2, with 7 bases matching TRBD1. The germline gives CDR1 KGHSH, CDR2 LQKENI. V was pared by 3 bases and J by 4 bases, with 11 bases of the junction left unmatched. The CDR3 length is 16 residues.

The chain combines TRBV29-1 with TRBJ1-1; D is unresolved. V was trimmed by 4 bases and J by 3 bases, leaving 9 bases between them. Germline CDR1 SQVTM, CDR2 ANQGSEA. This CDR3 comprises 12 residues. The CDR3 region has the DNA TGCAGCGTTGCCCCACTATACACTGAAGCTTTCTTT. Translating gives CSVAPLYTEAFF. The full variable domain, with the rest looked up from reference TRBV29-1 and TRBJ1-1, is SAVISQKPSRDICQRGTSLTIQCQVDSQVTMMFWYRQQPGQSLTLIATANQGSEATYESGFVIDKFPISRPNLTFSTLTVSNMSPEDSSIYLCSVAPLYTEAFFGQGTRLTVV.

The V gene is TRBV7-9, the J gene TRBJ2-5; 8 bases are shared with TRBD2. The J call may be incorrect, as the DNA end agrees better with TRBJ2-7. The V gene's germline CDR1 is SEHNR and CDR2 FQNEAQ (reference sequence). This CDR3 spans 15 amino acids. CDR3 sequence reads: CASSLGLAGTYEQYF. CDR3 coding DNA: TGTGCCAGCAGCTTAGGGCTAGCGGGTACCTACGAGCAGTACTTC.

The genes are TRBV7-3 and TRBJ1-1, with TRBD1 as a possible D gene (5 bases). The length of the CDR3 is 14 residues. Germline CDR1 reads SGHTA; CDR2 reads FQGTGA. V lost 0 bases to trimming and J lost 1 base, with 6 bases between them. The CDR3 DNA reads TGTGCCAGCAGCTTAACGGGGGGGAACACTGAAGCTTTCTTT. It yields the protein CASSLTGGNTEAFF.

This clone was seen more than once but under ten times. This rearrangement joins TRBV6-5 to TRBJ1-1; 9 positions agree with TRBD1. Germline loops: CDR1 MNHEY, CDR2 SVGAGI. Germline trimming cut 5 bases from V and 7 bases from J; bases unmatched to any gene: 2. The CDR3 sequence is 12 residues long. CDR3 loop: CASSKDRGEAFF. The CDR3 DNA is TGTGCCAGCAGTAAGGACAGGGGTGAAGCTTTCTTT.

This clone came up a few times. The J gene is TRBJ1-1, the V gene TRBV6-5, with D possibly TRBD1 on 5 matching bases. The CDR3 is 12 residues long. CDR1 and CDR2 (germline): MNHEY, SVGAGI. V was clipped by 10 bases and J by 3 bases, with 12 bases between them. For the CDR3, the DNA is TGTGCCACGTATAGGGGCCACACTGAAGCTTTCTTT. It is translated as CATYRGHTEAFF.

The J gene is TRBJ2-2, the V gene TRBV27; D perhaps matches TRBD1 (6 bases). Germline loops: CDR1 MNHEY, CDR2 SMNVEV (reference sequence). This CDR3 comprises 15 residues. Trimming shortened V by 7 bases and J by 2 bases, and 14 bases separated the two germline ends. CDR3 region: CASTSSGVNTGELFF. CDR3 in DNA: TGTGCCAGCACCTCCTCAGGGGTTAACACCGGGGAGCTGTTTTTT.

This clone was recorded a few times. This chain's CDR3 is CASHTGVGETQYF. CDR3 sequence (DNA): TGTGCCAGCCACACAGGGGTAGGAGAGACCCAGTACTTC. The rearrangement joins TRBV6-1 to TRBJ2-5; 7 bases map to TRBD1. CDR3 length: 13 residues. Germline V CDR1 and CDR2: MNHNS, SASEGT. Trimming removed 8 bases from V and 4 bases from J; junction bases left unmatched: 7.

The rearrangement joins TRBV4-2 to TRBJ1-5, with D hard to call. Trimming shortened V by 0 bases and J by 12 bases, and 12 bases separated the two germline ends. CDR1 is LGHNA and CDR2 is YNFKEQ in the germline V gene. The CDR3 is made up of 13 amino acids. CDR3 protein: CASSQELNLNQHF. In DNA form, the CDR3 reads TGTGCCAGCAGCCAAGAGCTTAACCTAAACCAGCATTTT.

V usage is TRBV11-2 and J usage is TRBJ2-3; no clear D gene. Germline assignment: CDR1 SGHAT and CDR2 FQNNGV. The length of the CDR3 is 15 residues. Trimming pared 5 bases from V and 0 bases from J, leaving 12 bases between. CDR3 DNA sequence: TGTGCCAGCAGCGGCCGGGTCCTTAGCACAGATACGCAGTATTTT. Translating gives CASSGRVLSTDTQYF.

The chain uses TRBV6-4 and TRBJ1-1; TRBD1 agrees at 8 bases. The CDR3 covers 14 residues. The V and J ends lost 5 bases and 1 base, in that order; junction bases with no gene match: 3. The V gene's germline CDR1 is MRHNA and CDR2 SNTAGT. The CDR3 DNA sequence: TGTGCCAGCAGTTTAGGGACAGGGAACACTGAAGCTTTCTTT. Translating it yields CASSLGTGNTEAFF.

The chain combines TRBV29-1 with TRBJ1-1, with 8 bases identical to TRBD1. The CDR3 is made up of 13 amino acids. Germline CDR1 reads SQVTM; CDR2 reads ANQGSEA. With 5 bases clipped from V and 7 bases from J, the junction kept 9 bases outside the gene matches. DNA of the CDR3: TGCAGCGTTTGGGGACAGGAGAATAGTGAAGCTTTCTTT. Translation gives CSVWGQENSEAFF.

The chain combines TRBV6-4 with TRBJ1-1; TRBD1 is a possible D gene (6 bases). Germline V gene lookup returns CDR1 MRHNA and CDR2 SNTAGT. Deletions cut 0 bases from V and 0 bases from J, with 20 bases between. The CDR3 is made up of 19 amino acids. The CDR3 nucleotides are TGTGCCAGCAGTGACTCAGAACGGACAGCGAGCCTCATGAACACTGAAGCTTTCTTT. Amino acids: CASSDSERTASLMNTEAFF.

This chain joins TRBV5-1 and TRBJ1-2; TRBD1 is a possible D gene (6 bases). There are 14 residues in the CDR3. The V gene lost 0 bases and the J gene lost 2 bases, with 8 bases spanning the gap. Germline V gene sequence: CDR1 SGHRS, CDR2 YFSETQ. CDR3 sequence (DNA): TGCGCCAGCAGCTTGGACGGACAGAACTATGGCTACACCTTC. Translated, it gives CASSLDGQNYGYTF. The full variable domain, with the rest looked up from reference TRBV5-1 and TRBJ1-2, is KAGVTQTPRYLIKTRGQQVTLSCSPISGHRSVSWYQQTPGQGLQFLFEYFSETQRNKGNFPGRFSGRQFSNSRSEMNVSTLELGDSALYLCASSLDGQNYGYTFGSGTRLTVV.

This chain uses TRBV7-2 with TRBJ2-3, with a tentative D call TRBD2 (5 bases). The ends were cut back, 6 bases at V and 3 bases at J, with 19 bases in the middle. The germline CDR1 and CDR2 sequences are SGHTA and FQGNSA. This CDR3 is built from 16 residues. This chain's CDR3 is CASSPRGISGTDTQYF. CDR3 sequence (DNA): TGTGCCAGCAGTCCAAGAGGGATAAGCGGAACAGATACGCAGTATTTT.

The sample holds one count of this clone. This CDR3 reads CASSGGSSDEQYF. The CDR3, as DNA: TGTGCCAGCAGTGGGGGGAGTAGTGACGAGCAGTACTTC. The chain has TRBV28 and TRBJ2-7, with a weak D call TRBD2 (6 bases). The V gene lost 5 bases and the J gene lost 5 bases, with 13 bases spanning the gap. This CDR3 has 13 residues. Per germline, CDR1 MDHEN and CDR2 SYDVKM.

The rearrangement links TRBV1 to TRBJ2-7; the table's D call of TRBD2 was not tested on the DNA. TRBV1 is annotated as a pseudogene. This CDR3 has 14 residues. The CDR3, as DNA: TGCACCAGCAGCCGCCCCCCCGATCGGGACGAGCAGTACTTC. It yields the protein CTSSRPPDRDEQYF.

This sequence joins TRBV6-4 and TRBJ2-3; D possibly corresponds to TRBD1 (5 bases). This CDR3 has 15 amino acids. Per germline, CDR1 MRHNA and CDR2 SNTAGT. V lost 0 bases and J lost 8, with 15 bases in between. The CDR3 DNA is TGTGCCAGCAGTGACTCGAGGCAGGGTCCTATTACGCAGTATTTT. It yields the protein CASSDSRQGPITQYF.

Details on this clone: Sequence at one end of the junction differs from germline and may be a read error. The V call is TRBV7-6, the J call TRBJ1-3, with D tentatively TRBD1 (5 bases). The V gene's germline CDR1 is SGHVS and CDR2 FNYEAQ. The CDR3 totals 15 residues. The CDR3 sequence: CASSQGRDSRNTIYF. CDR3 nucleotides: TGTGCCAGCAGCCAGGGACGGGACTCTCGAAACACCATATATTTT.

This chain links TRBV5-1 with TRBJ2-1, with 7 bases fitting TRBD1. The V gene's germline CDR1 is SGHRS and CDR2 YFSETQ. The CDR3 totals 14 residues. V gave up 3 bases and J gave up 5 bases; unmatched junction bases: 5. CDR3 in amino acids: CASSSLGQNNEQFF. The CDR3 DNA reads as TGCGCCAGCAGCTCCTTGGGACAGAACAATGAGCAGTTCTTC. Full variable domain (missing parts from reference TRBV5-1 and TRBJ2-1): KAGVTQTPRYLIKTRGQQVTLSCSPISGHRSVSWYQQTPGQGLQFLFEYFSETQRNKGNFPGRFSGRQFSNSRSEMNVSTLELGDSALYLCASSSLGQNNEQFFGPGTRLTVL.

The sample holds one count of this clone. This rearrangement joins TRBV5-1 to TRBJ1-2; possible D gene TRBD1, 6 bases. Germline V gene data show CDR1 as SGHRS and CDR2 as YFSETQ. The V and J ends lost 3 bases and 8 bases respectively, with 20 bases between them. The CDR3 loop spans 15 amino acids. The CDR3 is CASSWGTQTPGGYTF. The CDR3 DNA follows: TGCGCCAGCAGCTGGGGGACACAAACACCGGGGGGCTACACCTTC.

The chain links TRBV7-3 to TRBJ2-1; TRBD1 might be the D (8 bases). Germline V lookup: CDR1 SGHTA, CDR2 FQGTGA. The V end lost 2 bases, the J end lost 12 bases, and 14 bases lay between the germline ends. The CDR3 consists of 13 residues. DNA of the CDR3: TGTGCCAGCAGCTTAGGACAGGGAGGGGTGCAGTTCTTC. This sequence encodes CASSLGQGGVQFF.

This clone has only one observation. The chain combines TRBV9 with TRBJ2-2; 7 bases line up with TRBD2. The germline gives CDR1 SGDLS, CDR2 YYNGEE. CDR3 length equals 17 residues. V dropped 2 bases and J dropped 2; count of bases not matched to a gene: 9. This CDR3 is CASSVNSGAGNTGELFF. The CDR3 DNA reads as TGTGCCAGCAGCGTTAACAGCGGGGCCGGCAACACCGGGGAGCTGTTTTTT. The complete variable domain, with remaining parts taken from reference TRBV9 and TRBJ2-2, reads DSGVTQTPKHLITATGQRVTLRCSPRSGDLSVYWYQQSLDQGLQFLIQYYNGEERAKGNILERFSAQQFPDLHSELNLSSLELGDSALYFCASSVNSGAGNTGELFFGEGSRLTVL.

The V gene is TRBV25-1, the J gene TRBJ2-7; 7 nucleotides agree with TRBD1. Germline assignment: CDR1 MGHDK and CDR2 SYGVNS. Unmatched junction bases numbered 8, after V lost 4 bases and J lost 2 bases. This CDR3 region has 15 residues. The CDR3 DNA follows: TGTGCCAGCAGTGCCCCCGACAGGGCCCCCTACGAGCAGTACTTC. Translating gives CASSAPDRAPYEQYF.

The V gene is TRBV11-3, the J gene TRBJ1-1, with D perhaps matching TRBD1 (6 bases). Germline values: CDR1 SGHNT, CDR2 YENEEA. CDR3 length equals 14 residues. V lost 2 bases, J lost 1 base, and 8 bases lay in between. In nucleotides, the CDR3 is TGTGCCAGCAGCTTAAGGGGGGGGAACACTGAAGCTTTCTTT. It codes for CASSLRGGNTEAFF.